The clone carrying this T cell receptor beta chain has only a few counts. Other nucleotide sequences in the sample specify the same CDR3. Germline-derived CDR1 and CDR2 are SGHRS and YFSETQ. V trimming: 4 bases; J trimming: 4 bases; junction bases outside the gene matches: 8. This CDR3 is 17 amino acids long. The data were taken from a study of blood T cell repertoires in COVID-19. Study-level information: Whether acute or convalescent, the COVID-19 samples came from the United States, Italy and Spain. Sources were T cells, B-cell-depleted T cells, or PBMCs; the material itself was cDNA or gDNA.

Methods used by the authors: Scientists estimated how many nucleated cells there were by amplifying reference gene primers. Data came from immunoSEQ multiplex PCR; TCRdb stores just in-frame clones and leaves some out. The V and J calls and clone size come from that table; D and trimming were worked out from the DNA. This table has some 210,000 clones, approximately 85% appearing once. This receptor was taken from a woman in her forties or fifties with active or convalescent COVID-19. The chain is built from TRBV5-1 and TRBJ2-7; 16 nucleotides agree with TRBD2. The sample was peripheral blood. As DNA, the CDR3 is TGCGCCAGCAGCCCCGGGACTAGCGGGAGGGTGTCTTACGAGCAGTACTTC. As protein: CASSPGTSGRVSYEQYF.